Below are 18 T cell receptor beta chains sequenced from a single sample in a study of control samples from healthy donors and cancer patients. Assay: immunoSEQ multiplex PCR; the TCRdb copy retains only in-frame clones and omits some. The sample includes about 140,000 clones, approximately 94% of them seen just once. The sequencing input was blood. The receptors were sampled from a man aged 40-55 years in good health.

V gene TRBV11-2 combines with J gene TRBJ2-4; possibly TRBD2 for D (6 bases). The CDR3 extends over 17 amino acids. Trimming cost V 1 base and J 0 bases, with 13 bases left between them. Germline CDR1 SGHAT, CDR2 FQNNGV. The DNA for the CDR3 is TGTGCCAGCAGCTTAGTACTGGGGCGGGGAGCCAAAAACATTCAGTACTTC. Its translation: CASSLVLGRGAKNIQYF.

The J gene is TRBJ2-3, the V gene TRBV6-4; no clear D gene. Trimming cost V 3 bases and J 0 bases, with 10 bases left between them. Germline loops: CDR1 MRHNA, CDR2 SNTAGT. The CDR3 sequence is 15 residues long. DNA for the CDR3: TGTGCCAGCAGTGAGGGTCTTTATAGCACAGATACGCAGTATTTT. The encoded protein is CASSEGLYSTDTQYF.

The rearrangement uses TRBV5-6 and TRBJ1-4; D is possibly TRBD1 (6 bases). This CDR3 has 14 residues. Trimming took 2 bases from V and 3 from J, leaving 8 bases between them. Germline V gene sequence: CDR1 SGHDT, CDR2 YYEEEE. CDR3 bases: TGTGCCAGCAGCTTCGCAGGGGCTAATGAAAAACTGTTTTTT. It specifies CASSFAGANEKLFF.

V gene TRBV20-1 combines with J gene TRBJ1-1; no firm D call. This CDR3 comprises 13 residues. In germline, CDR1 is DFQATT, CDR2 SNEGSKA (reference sequence). V gave up 3 bases and J gave up 0 bases, with 8 bases separating them. The CDR3 loop reads CSASSPLNTEAFF. In DNA, the CDR3 is TGCAGTGCTAGTTCGCCATTGAACACTGAAGCTTTCTTT.

The gene calls are TRBV7-3 and TRBJ2-7; D may be TRBD1 or TRBD2 (5 bases each). The CDR3 is made up of 16 amino acids. Germline V CDR1 and CDR2: SGHTA, FQGTGA. V lost 0 bases, J lost 3 bases, and 15 bases lay in between. CDR3 sequence reads: CASSLTGRQPNYEQYF. The CDR3 DNA is TGTGCCAGCAGCTTAACGGGGAGACAGCCGAACTACGAGCAGTACTTC.

J is TRBJ1-5 and V is TRBV27; D is perhaps TRBD1 (6 bases). The CDR3 is 11 residues long. Trimming removed 5 bases at V and 10 bases at J, with 9 bases between. CDR1 and CDR2 from the germline V gene are MNHEY and SMNVEV (reference sequence). CDR3 sequence: CASSRGGPQHF. CDR3 DNA sequence: TGTGCCAGCAGTAGGGGGGGCCCCCAGCATTTT.

The chain is built from TRBV7-9 and TRBJ1-2, with unresolved D. The CDR3 has 14 amino acids. V was clipped by 5 bases and J by 2 bases, with 12 bases between them. Germline-derived CDR1 and CDR2 are SEHNR and FQNEAQ (reference sequence). The CDR3 coding sequence is TGTGCCAGCAGCCGGATTGAACCCAACTATGGCTACACCTTC. Its translation is CASSRIEPNYGYTF.

This clone occurred once. The V call is TRBV11-3, the J call TRBJ2-7; the D is unclear. The CDR3 runs to 13 residues. The germline V gene has CDR1 SGHNT and CDR2 YENEEA. Trimming took 1 base from V and 5 from J, leaving 9 bases between them. Written as DNA, the CDR3 is TGTGCCAGCAGCTTAGGCCAGTCGAACGAGCAGTACTTC. Protein product: CASSLGQSNEQYF.

Notes on this clone: It is unclear where the CDR3 begins or ends on the DNA, so no DNA is shown, and the CDR3 is as TCRdb lists it. The same CDR3 arises from other DNA sequences in this sample as well. The chain links TRBV9 to TRBJ2-2. Including both end residues, the CDR3 is 16 amino acids long. Germline CDR1 SGDLS, CDR2 YYNGEE. This CDR3 reads CASSVASAPDTGELFF.

This clone was seen a single time. The rearrangement joins TRBV5-1 to TRBJ1-3, with D tentatively TRBD1 (6 bases). Trimming took off 4 bases at V and 0 bases at J, with 14 bases between the two ends. CDR1 and CDR2 from the germline V gene are SGHRS and YFSETQ. The CDR3 sequence is 16 residues long. DNA of the CDR3: TGCGCCAGCAGCGAGGGGACACCTTTCTCTGGAAACACCATATATTTT. This encodes CASSEGTPFSGNTIYF.

The V and J genes are TRBV27 and TRBJ1-3; no firm D call. V shed 6 bases and J shed 2 bases, with 8 bases lying between them. This CDR3 is built from 13 residues. Germline-derived CDR1 and CDR2 are MNHEY and SMNVEV (reference sequence). The CDR3 protein is CASSESAGNTIYF. The CDR3, as DNA: TGTGCCAGCAGCGAAAGTGCTGGAAACACCATATATTTT.

V usage is TRBV18 and J usage is TRBJ2-4, with D tentatively TRBD1 (5 bases). Germline assignment: CDR1 KGHSH and CDR2 LQKENI. Between the trimmed V and J ends, which lost 3 bases and 1 base, there was a span of 16 bases. The CDR3 has 17 amino acids. CDR3 in DNA: TGTGCCAGCTCACCGACGGACAAAAGGTTTGCCAAAAACATTCAGTACTTC. Translated, it gives CASSPTDKRFAKNIQYF.

Only one count was recorded for this clone. The chain recombines TRBV9 with TRBJ2-2, with a possible D match to TRBD2 (6 bases). The germline V and J ends were trimmed by 4 bases and 0 bases, with 28 bases remaining between them. Germline V gives CDR1 SGDLS, CDR2 YYNGEE. The CDR3 loop spans 21 amino acids. CDR3 DNA sequence: TGTGCCAGCAGCAGAAACCGCGGGACTCTGTGGAGGGCCGCGAACACCGGGGAGCTGTTTTTT. Translating it yields CASSRNRGTLWRAANTGELFF.

The CDR3 DNA reads TGTGCCAGCAAGTGGGGGGACACTGAAGCTTTCTTT. It yields the protein CASKWGDTEAFF. The V and J genes are TRBV28 and TRBJ1-1, with D perhaps matching TRBD1 (5 bases). The CDR3 totals 12 residues. Germline V CDR1 and CDR2: MDHEN, SYDVKM. Trimming removed 7 bases from V and 3 bases from J, with 9 bases in between.

V usage is TRBV29-1 and J usage is TRBJ1-5; D is possibly TRBD1 (6 bases). The CDR3 has 14 amino acids. V lost 4 bases to trimming and J lost 0 bases, with 10 bases between them. Germline lookup yields CDR1 SQVTM and CDR2 ANQGSEA. Written as DNA, the CDR3 is TGCAGCGTTGCTACAGGGAATAGCAATCAGCCCCAGCATTTT. It specifies CSVATGNSNQPQHF.

The CDR3 DNA follows: TGTGCCACCAGTGACCGGGGACAGGGGGCTAATGAAAAACTGTTTTTT. This translates into CATSDRGQGANEKLFF. The V and J genes are TRBV24-1 and TRBJ1-4; TRBD1 aligns across 11 bases. The CDR3 is made up of 16 amino acids. Germline values: CDR1 KGHDR, CDR2 SFDVKD. The ends lost 4 bases at V and 3 bases at J; junction bases unmatched: 3.

The genes are TRBV14 and TRBJ2-7; 9 nucleotides line up with TRBD2. The V gene's germline CDR1 is SGHDN and CDR2 FVKESK. This CDR3 contains 15 residues. Trimming removed 1 base from V and 5 bases from J; junction bases left unmatched: 6. Here the CDR3 reads CASSQGLAGKNEQYF. The CDR3 DNA reads as TGTGCCAGCAGCCAAGGTCTAGCGGGAAAGAACGAGCAGTACTTC.

This clone has only one observation. The rearrangement joins TRBV27 to TRBJ2-2; D perhaps matches TRBD1 (5 bases). Trimming removed 3 bases from V and 6 bases from J, with 23 bases in between. This CDR3 has 18 amino acids. From germline, CDR1 is MNHEY and CDR2 SMNVEV (reference sequence). The CDR3 sequence is CASSLLLGRVRSPGELFF. The DNA of the CDR3 is TGTGCCAGCAGTTTGTTACTCGGCAGGGTAAGGAGTCCCGGGGAGCTGTTTTTT.